This T cell receptor beta chain was captured by sequencing in a study of T-cell memory formation after mild COVID-19. Study-wide background: TCR clusters were mostly donor specific. Broader study findings: The CD4+ clones that contracted clustered mainly within CM and EM, and the CD8+ clones concentrated in EMRA.

V dropped 2 bases and J dropped 6 bases, with 11 bases sitting between them. The CDR3 is 13 residues long. Germline V gene sequence: CDR1 SGHTA, CDR2 FQGNSA. TCRdb re-called the 5' RACE reads through MiXCR, storing one row per CDR3 protein. The sample shows 250,000 to 300,000 distinct CDR3 sequences, under 20% of them seen only once. The sample holds many counts of this clonotype. Its antigen is not identified. This chain joins TRBV7-2 and TRBJ2-7; weak D call: TRBD2 (5 bases). The TCR comes from a man aged 18 to 35 who had mild COVID-19 (a few samples of this study predate the infection). Cell type and time point are not known. Sequencing was done on a sample of PBMCs or a T cell subset sorted from them (not recorded which). The CDR3: CASSLFRRGEQYF. CDR3 DNA: TGTGCCAGCAGCTTATTCCGACGGGGCGAGCAGTACTTC. Looking up the rest from reference TRBV7-2 and TRBJ2-7 gives the full variable domain: GAGVSQSPSNKVTEKGKDVELRCDPISGHTALYWYRQSLGQGLEFLIYFQGNSAPDKSGLPSDRFSAERTGGSVSTLTIQRTQQEDSAVYLCASSLFRRGEQYFGPGTRLTVT.